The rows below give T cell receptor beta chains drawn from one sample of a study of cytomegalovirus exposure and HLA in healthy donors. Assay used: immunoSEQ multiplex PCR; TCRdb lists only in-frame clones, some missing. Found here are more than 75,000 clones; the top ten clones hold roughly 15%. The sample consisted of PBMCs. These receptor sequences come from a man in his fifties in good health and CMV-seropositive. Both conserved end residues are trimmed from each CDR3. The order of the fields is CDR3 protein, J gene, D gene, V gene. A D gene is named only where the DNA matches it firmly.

CDR3aa: ASSPSGRGQETQY; j_gene: TRBJ2-5; d_gene: TRBD2; v_gene: TRBV5-4
CDR3aa: ASSFDRLEAF; j_gene: TRBJ1-1; d_gene: -; v_gene: TRBV5-5
CDR3aa: ASSVTGFGEKLF; j_gene: TRBJ1-4; d_gene: -; v_gene: TRBV9
CDR3aa: ASSYSIVGRLNEQY; j_gene: TRBJ2-7; d_gene: TRBD2; v_gene: TRBV6-5
CDR3aa: ASSRTSGSGEQF; j_gene: TRBJ2-1; d_gene: TRBD2; v_gene: TRBV5-1
CDR3aa: ASSSRGTGTEKLF; j_gene: TRBJ1-4; d_gene: TRBD1; v_gene: TRBV27
CDR3aa: ASRTGGGYGYT; j_gene: TRBJ1-2; d_gene: TRBD1; v_gene: TRBV2
CDR3aa: ASSPPGLYNEQF; j_gene: TRBJ2-1; d_gene: -; v_gene: TRBV18
CDR3aa: AWGLGRKF; j_gene: TRBJ2-1; d_gene: -; v_gene: TRBV30
CDR3aa: ASSQGFVNTEAF; j_gene: TRBJ1-1; d_gene: -; v_gene: TRBV18
CDR3aa: ASTGQGFETQY; j_gene: TRBJ2-5; d_gene: TRBD1; v_gene: TRBV2
CDR3aa: AISESRELAGGNLFGEQY; j_gene: TRBJ2-7; d_gene: TRBD2; v_gene: TRBV10-3
CDR3aa: ASSQEFARSSYNEQF; j_gene: TRBJ2-1; d_gene: -; v_gene: TRBV4-3
CDR3aa: ASSLQQAEAF; j_gene: TRBJ1-1; d_gene: -; v_gene: TRBV5-6
CDR3aa: ASSPSDSRQPQH; j_gene: TRBJ1-5; d_gene: -; v_gene: TRBV18
CDR3aa: AWSAQGKGTGELF; j_gene: TRBJ2-2; d_gene: -; v_gene: TRBV30
CDR3aa: ASSPGTGRGGDTQY; j_gene: TRBJ2-3; d_gene: TRBD1; v_gene: TRBV11-3
CDR3aa: ARSLKLAEADTQY; j_gene: TRBJ2-3; d_gene: TRBD2; v_gene: TRBV5-3
CDR3aa: ASRTGTNAYNEQF; j_gene: TRBJ2-1; d_gene: TRBD2; v_gene: TRBV28
CDR3aa: ASSLNGMTSGRGEQF; j_gene: TRBJ2-1; d_gene: TRBD2; v_gene: TRBV11-3
CDR3aa: AWANGRVWSQETQY; j_gene: TRBJ2-5; d_gene: TRBD2; v_gene: TRBV30
CDR3aa: ASSEGQYATNEKLF; j_gene: TRBJ1-4; d_gene: -; v_gene: TRBV2
CDR3aa: ASSFDRGGTEAF; j_gene: TRBJ1-1; d_gene: TRBD1; v_gene: TRBV11-2
CDR3aa: ASSLYRNADTQY; j_gene: TRBJ2-3; d_gene: -; v_gene: TRBV28
CDR3aa: SASGLVMNEQF; j_gene: TRBJ2-1; d_gene: TRBD2; v_gene: TRBV29-1
CDR3aa: ASSSGLHVNYGYT; j_gene: TRBJ1-2; d_gene: -; v_gene: TRBV6-6
CDR3aa: ASSQGWTGTYEQY; j_gene: TRBJ2-7; d_gene: TRBD1; v_gene: TRBV4-3